One sample yielded the 30 T cell receptor beta chains listed below, sequenced in a study of CD4+ T cells in melanoma. Here immunoSEQ multiplex PCR was the method, and the copy in TCRdb shows in-frame clones only, minus some. The repertoire has roughly 110,000 clones, 92% of them found once; the top ten carry roughly 3.3%. Sequenced: peripheral blood. All receptors come from a human donor with melanoma.

The rearrangement joins TRBV11-3 to TRBJ2-2; 9 bases line up with TRBD2. Germline trimming cut 5 bases from V and 6 bases from J; bases unmatched to any gene: 7. Germline CDR1 is SGHNT and CDR2 is YENEEA. The CDR3 is 15 residues long. The CDR3 DNA sequence: TGTGCCAGCAGCACCGCGGGAGGGGGGCCCGGGGAGCTGTTTTTT. It translates to CASSTAGGGPGELFF.

The chain links TRBV4-3 to TRBJ2-1; D is ambiguous. The CDR3 loop spans 15 amino acids. Trimming took 0 bases from V and 3 from J, leaving 9 bases between them. Germline CDR1 is LGHNA and CDR2 is YSLEER. CDR3 protein: CASSQDIKGYNEQFF. The DNA of the CDR3 is TGCGCCAGCAGCCAAGATATTAAAGGCTACAATGAGCAGTTCTTC.

The V gene is TRBV19, the J gene TRBJ1-1; possible D gene TRBD1, 5 bases. Germline V lookup: CDR1 LNHDA, CDR2 SQIVND (reference sequence). With 5 bases removed from V and 3 bases from J, the gap between germline ends came to 10 bases. The CDR3 is 13 residues long. Here the CDR3 reads CASSAIRDTEAFF. The CDR3 region has the DNA TGTGCCAGTAGTGCCATCAGGGACACTGAAGCTTTCTTT.

The J gene is TRBJ2-7, the V gene TRBV6-5, with D perhaps matching TRBD2 (6 bases). This CDR3 is built from 13 residues. Trimming stripped 2 bases from V and 3 bases from J, with 8 bases between. Germline-derived CDR1 and CDR2 are MNHEY and SVGAGI. CDR3 coding DNA: TGTGCCAGCAGTTACAGGGAGGACTACGAGCAGTACTTC. This sequence encodes CASSYREDYEQYF.

This rearrangement joins TRBV6-1 to TRBJ1-1, with 9 bases fitting TRBD1. The CDR3 extends over 14 amino acids. Germline CDR1 is MNHNS and CDR2 is SASEGT. The ends lost 6 bases at V and 3 bases at J; junction bases unmatched: 5. CDR3 region: CASRDRGGDTEAFF. CDR3 bases: TGTGCCAGCAGGGACAGGGGTGGAGACACTGAAGCTTTCTTT.

The V and J genes are TRBV5-1 and TRBJ1-5; D perhaps matches TRBD1 (5 bases). The DNA end lines up better with TRBJ2-3; the J call may be wrong. The CDR3 sequence is 15 residues long. Germline CDR1 reads SGHRS; CDR2 reads YFSETQ. As DNA, the CDR3 is TGCGCCAGCAGCTTGGGTGGGGCTACCAATCAGCCCCAGTATTTT. This codes for CASSLGGATNQPQYF.

CDR3 loop: CASSYGQGQETQYF. The CDR3 DNA sequence: TGCGCCAGCAGCTACGGACAGGGGCAAGAGACCCAGTACTTC. The chain has TRBV5-1 and TRBJ2-5, with TRBD1 matching over 9 bases. The J segment lost 2 bases and the V segment lost 3 bases, leaving 2 bases of the junction unmatched. The CDR3 is made up of 14 amino acids. CDR1 SGHRS and CDR2 YFSETQ come from the germline V gene.

The V gene is TRBV7-9, the J gene TRBJ1-1; 7 bases agree with TRBD1. The V gene end was trimmed by 4 bases and the J gene end by 5 bases; junction bases not matched to a gene: 7. This CDR3 is built from 14 residues. The germline CDR1 and CDR2 sequences are SEHNR and FQNEAQ (reference sequence). CDR3 bases: TGTGCCAGCAGCTCCTCAGGGGGGGAGACTGAAGCTTTCTTT. It yields the protein CASSSSGGETEAFF.

J is TRBJ1-2 and V is TRBV2; D ambiguous. V lost 4 bases and J 11 bases, leaving 14 bases between the germline ends. The CDR3 contains 12 residues. CDR1 SNHLY and CDR2 FYNNEI come from the germline V gene. The CDR3 sequence is CASSVESSRYTF. CDR3 nucleotides: TGTGCCAGCAGTGTAGAGTCTTCAAGGTACACCTTC.

The chain combines TRBV28 with TRBJ2-3; D call uncertain. V lost 7 bases and J lost 3, with 5 bases in between. The CDR3 consists of 11 residues. In germline, CDR1 is MDHEN, CDR2 SYDVKM. The DNA of the CDR3 is TGTGCCAGCATCCGGACAGATACGCAGTATTTT. Translated, it gives CASIRTDTQYF.

The chain joins TRBV5-4 to TRBJ2-5; D unresolved. The CDR3 runs 13 residues. Per germline, CDR1 SGHNT and CDR2 YYREEE (reference sequence). V dropped 2 bases and J dropped 2 bases, with 7 bases sitting between them. CDR3 DNA sequence: TGTGCCAGCAGCTTAATGGGACAAGAGACCCAGTACTTC. Protein product: CASSLMGQETQYF.

The rearrangement links TRBV5-1 to TRBJ2-3; 8 positions match TRBD2. Per germline, CDR1 SGHRS and CDR2 YFSETQ. Trimming cost V 2 bases and J 6 bases; bases outside gene matches: 5. The CDR3 is 14 residues long. CDR3 in DNA: TGCGCCAGCAGCTTAACGGGAGGGCCGGATACGCAGTATTTT. Residues: CASSLTGGPDTQYF.

The chain carries TRBV4-3 and TRBJ2-3; D not resolved. The V end was cut by 5 bases, the J end by 0 bases, with 9 bases between. The germline V gene encodes CDR1 LGHNA and CDR2 YSLEER. This CDR3 contains 14 residues. DNA of the CDR3: TGCGCCAGCAGCGTTACTGTTAGCACAGATACGCAGTATTTT. Protein: CASSVTVSTDTQYF.

This clone was seen a single time. This chain links TRBV7-5 with TRBJ1-6. TRBV7-5 is a pseudogene segment. This CDR3 contains 14 residues. CDR3 bases: TGTGTCAGAAGCAGTTTTATAGCCAATTCACCCCTCCACTTT. Encoded protein: CVRSSFIANSPLHF.

The genes are TRBV4-1 and TRBJ2-3; TRBD2 agrees at 8 bases. The CDR3 totals 17 residues. The germline V gene encodes CDR1 MGHRA and CDR2 YSYEKL. The V gene end was trimmed by 1 base and the J gene end by 8 bases; junction bases not matched to a gene: 14. CDR3 nucleotides: TGCGCCAGCAGCCAAGTTCCAGCGGGGGACCCCGGGGGTACGCAGTATTTT. Translated, it gives CASSQVPAGDPGGTQYF.

The rearrangement uses TRBV14 and TRBJ2-3, with D unresolved. Germline loops: CDR1 SGHDN, CDR2 FVKESK. V lost 2 bases, J lost 2 bases, and 11 bases lay in between. The CDR3 is made up of 15 amino acids. The CDR3 loop is CASSQLGINTDTQYF. CDR3 nucleotide sequence: TGTGCCAGCAGCCAACTGGGGATTAACACAGATACGCAGTATTTT.

V gene TRBV28 combines with J gene TRBJ2-5; a possible D gene is TRBD2 (6 bases). Between the trimmed V and J ends, which lost 6 bases and 2 bases, there was a span of 16 bases. The CDR3 loop spans 15 amino acids. The germline V gene encodes CDR1 MDHEN and CDR2 SYDVKM. The CDR3 nucleotides are TGTGCCAGCAGGGGGATGGGGACTGTACAAGAGACCCAGTACTTC. This translates into CASRGMGTVQETQYF.

The chain carries TRBV30 and TRBJ2-1, with D uncertain. V lost 0 bases, J lost 15 bases, and 12 bases lay in between. This CDR3 has 11 amino acids. Looked up from germline, CDR1 is GTSNPN and CDR2 is SVGIG (reference sequence). CDR3 protein: CAWSVVSFLFF. The CDR3, as DNA: TGTGCCTGGAGTGTAGTGAGTTTTCTGTTCTTC. Full variable domain (missing parts from reference TRBV30 and TRBJ2-1): SQTIHQWPATLVQPVGSPLSLECTVEGTSNPNLYWYRQAAGRGLQLLFYSVGIGQISSEVPQNLSASRPQDRQFILSSKKLLLSDSGFYLCAWSVVSFLFFGPGTRLTVL.

This sequence joins TRBV2 and TRBJ2-7; D might be TRBD2 (5 bases). CDR1 is SNHLY, CDR2 FYNNEI, per germline. Between the trimmed V and J ends, which lost 4 bases and 1 base, there was a span of 8 bases. This CDR3 comprises 13 residues. The CDR3 loop reads CASSVDSSYEQYF. CDR3 in DNA: TGTGCCAGCAGTGTGGACTCTTCCTACGAGCAGTACTTC.

The V and J genes are TRBV7-8 and TRBJ2-7; 14 bases agree with TRBD2. The J segment lost 1 base and the V segment lost 4 bases, leaving 9 bases of the junction unmatched. CDR1 and CDR2 (germline): SGHVS, FQNEAQ. CDR3 length: 18 amino acids. The CDR3 region has the DNA TGTGCCAGCAGCTCCAGATCGGGACTAGCGGGAGTTTCCTACGAGCAGTACTTC. Its translation: CASSSRSGLAGVSYEQYF. The full variable domain, its missing parts supplied by reference TRBV7-8 and TRBJ2-7, is GAGVSQSPRYKVAKRGQDVALRCDPISGHVSLFWYQQALGQGPEFLTYFQNEAQLDKSGLPSDRFFAERPEGSVSTLKIQRTQQEDSAVYLCASSSRSGLAGVSYEQYFGPGTRLTVT.

The V and J genes are TRBV2 and TRBJ2-5, with D perhaps TRBD1 (6 bases). This CDR3 spans 13 amino acids. Germline V lookup: CDR1 SNHLY, CDR2 FYNNEI. V dropped 9 bases and J dropped 4 bases, with 15 bases sitting between them. The DNA for the CDR3 is TGTGCCAGTCACTGGGGGCCCGGAGAGACCCAGTACTTC. Protein sequence: CASHWGPGETQYF.

The gene calls are TRBV11-2 and TRBJ2-5; TRBD1 aligns across 7 bases. V trimming: 4 bases; J trimming: 11 bases; junction bases outside the gene matches: 10. Germline lookup yields CDR1 SGHAT and CDR2 FQNNGV. This CDR3 has 13 amino acids. CDR3 in amino acids: CASSSTTGALQYF. The CDR3 DNA sequence: TGTGCCAGCAGCTCAACAACAGGGGCCCTTCAGTACTTC.

The chain employs TRBV18 and TRBJ2-5; D gene uncertain. CDR1 and CDR2 (germline): KGHSH, LQKENI. This CDR3 is 13 amino acids long. The V end was cut by 2 bases, the J end by 2 bases, with 6 bases between. CDR3: CASSPNAQETQYF. The CDR3, as DNA: TGTGCCAGCTCACCAAACGCGCAAGAGACCCAGTACTTC.

This chain joins TRBV7-6 and TRBJ2-5; no clear D gene. Per germline, CDR1 SGHVS and CDR2 FNYEAQ. This CDR3 is built from 13 residues. The V end lost 0 bases, the J end lost 5 bases, and 7 bases lay between the germline ends. The CDR3 nucleotides are TGTGCCAGCAGCTTAGCACAACGGGAGACCCAGTACTTC. This encodes CASSLAQRETQYF.

The J gene is TRBJ2-1, the V gene TRBV27, with no clear D. This CDR3 has 14 residues. Between the trimmed V and J ends, which lost 7 bases and 7 bases, there was a span of 17 bases. Germline-derived CDR1 and CDR2 are MNHEY and SMNVEV (reference sequence). The CDR3 sequence is CASTPRVGMNEQFF. CDR3 DNA: TGTGCCAGCACCCCACGGGTAGGGATGAATGAGCAGTTCTTC.

This chain uses TRBV6-1 with TRBJ2-1, with a tentative D call TRBD1 (5 bases). The length of the CDR3 is 13 residues. Germline V gives CDR1 MNHNS, CDR2 SASEGT. The germline V and J ends were trimmed by 7 bases and 8 bases, with 15 bases remaining between them. The CDR3 sequence: CASTSGFRDEQFF. DNA for the CDR3: TGTGCCAGCACCTCAGGGTTTCGCGATGAGCAGTTCTTC.

This chain connects TRBV25-1 to TRBJ1-1; 7 bases align to TRBD1. Per germline, CDR1 MGHDK and CDR2 SYGVNS. V was pared by 3 bases and J by 7 bases, with 5 bases of the junction left unmatched. The CDR3 is 13 residues long. The CDR3 is CASSDYGTVEAFF. CDR3 in DNA: TGTGCCAGCAGTGATTATGGGACAGTTGAAGCTTTCTTT. The entire variable domain, with the rest obtained from reference TRBV25-1 and TRBJ1-1, is as follows: EADIYQTPRYLVIGTGKKITLECSQTMGHDKMYWYQQDPGMELHLIHYSYGVNSTEKGDLSSESTVSRIRTEHFPLTLESARPSHTSQYLCASSDYGTVEAFFGQGTRLTVV.

The chain recombines TRBV19 with TRBJ2-4; 10 bases fit TRBD1. This CDR3 has 14 residues. The trim removed 5 bases at V and 8 bases at J, leaving 6 bases unmatched. CDR1 is LNHDA, CDR2 SQIVND, per germline (reference sequence). Written as DNA, the CDR3 is TGTGCCAGTAGTCCCCGGGACAGGGGTTACATTCAGTACTTC. Its translation: CASSPRDRGYIQYF.

The gene calls are TRBV5-6 and TRBJ2-1; 11 bases match TRBD1. The length of the CDR3 is 15 residues. Germline CDR1 reads SGHDT; CDR2 reads YYEEEE. After removal of 3 bases from V and 9 bases from J, the junction contained 8 bases not matched to a gene. DNA for the CDR3: TGTGCCAGCAGCTCGGCGGACAGGGGGCATAGTGAGCAGTTCTTC. Amino acid sequence: CASSSADRGHSEQFF.

The rearrangement uses TRBV28 and TRBJ2-7; D perhaps matches TRBD2 (6 bases). Per germline, CDR1 MDHEN and CDR2 SYDVKM. The V end lost 6 bases, the J end lost 1 base, and 13 bases lay between the germline ends. The CDR3 runs to 14 residues. DNA of the CDR3: TGTGCCAGCAGCGGGGTAGCGGCATCCTACGAGCAGTACTTC. Residues: CASSGVAASYEQYF.